The 11 T cell receptor beta chains below all came from one sample that was sequenced in a study of T cells in women clearing cervical HPV infection. The protocol was immunoSEQ multiplex PCR, while the TCRdb copy is restricted to in-frame clones and leaves out a portion. Found here are tens of thousands of clones; the top ten clones hold 7.5% to 10%. The material sequenced was blood buffy coat. These receptors were taken from a woman aged 18 to 75 with a cervical HPV16 infection that either progressed to CIN3+ or cleared (not recorded which).

On this clone: The CDR3 is cut off 3 residues early in the read; its end comes from the germline J gene. The V gene is TRBV7-6, the J gene TRBJ2-6, with TRBD1 identical over 10 bases. In germline, CDR1 is SGHVS, CDR2 FNYEAQ. V was clipped by 4 bases and J by 3 bases; unmatched bases: 9. The CDR3 contains 18 residues. The CDR3 protein is CASSYIGTGVGGANVLTF. CDR3 DNA (partial): TGTGCCAGCAGCTACATAGGGACAGGGGTTGGTGGGGCCAACGTC.

As regards this clone: The CDR3 end lies 3 residues beyond the end of the read and is filled in from the germline J gene. V is TRBV11-2 and J is TRBJ2-3, with no clear D. Per the germline V gene, CDR1 is SGHAT and CDR2 is FQNNGV. CDR3 length equals 13 residues. The covered CDR3 bases are TGTGCCAGCAGCGCCCTGATCCTAGAGACG. This codes for CASSALILET. From start to end, the CDR3 is CASSALILETQYF.

Comment on this clone: The CDR3 extends 3 residues past the end of the read, so its final part is completed from the germline J gene. At the DNA level, this CDR3 is encoded by other sequences in the same sample as well. The chain employs TRBV18 and TRBJ2-5, with 11 positions matching TRBD2. The CDR3 is 18 amino acids. The trim removed 2 bases at V and 3 bases at J, leaving 11 bases unmatched. Germline lookup yields CDR1 KGHSH and CDR2 LQKENI. CDR3 residues: CASSPTGTVLAGEETQYF. Partial CDR3 DNA: TGTGCCAGCTCACCAACTGGCACCGTACTAGCGGGGGAAGAGACC.

About this clone itself: The read comes to an end 3 residues before the CDR3 does, leaving the germline J gene to fill in the end. The chain uses TRBV23-1 and TRBJ1-2; D is perhaps TRBD1 (5 bases). TRBV23-1 falls under the ORF class, with uncertain function. This CDR3 comprises 13 residues. The DNA read from the CDR3 is TGCGCCAGCAGTCTAAGACAGTTCTACGAC. Protein product: CASSLRQFYD. The CDR3 reads in full as CASSLRQFYDYTF.

A remark on this clone: With the read ending 3 residues before the CDR3 end, the germline J gene is used to fill in that end. The chain joins TRBV2 to TRBJ2-7, with 7 bases fitting TRBD1. The ends lost 6 bases at V and 2 bases at J; junction bases unmatched: 1. This CDR3 region has 12 residues. The germline V gene has CDR1 SNHLY and CDR2 FYNNEI. CDR3 residues: CASRGTAYEQYF. The DNA read from the CDR3 is TGTGCCAGCAGGGGGACAGCCTACGAG. Supplemented by reference TRBV2 and TRBJ2-7, the full variable domain reads EPEVTQTPSHQVTQMGQEVILRCVPISNHLYFYWYRQILGQKVEFLVSFYNNEISEKSEIFDDQFSVERPDGSNFTLKIRSTKLEDSAMYFCASRGTAYEQYFGPGTRLTVT.

Worth noting for this clone: The CDR3 end falls 3 residues outside the read, so it is completed with the germline J gene. The chain couples TRBV7-9 to TRBJ2-3; weak D call: TRBD2 (5 bases). The CDR3 is 14 amino acids. The germline gives CDR1 SEHNR, CDR2 FQNEAQ (reference sequence). CDR3 bases read: TGTGCCAGCAGCCCGGAAGCGGTATTTGAGACG. It specifies CASSPEAVFET. The whole CDR3 protein is CASSPEAVFETQYF.

On this clone: The read finishes 3 residues shy of the CDR3 end, and the germline J gene is used to complete it. The chain is built from TRBV5-1 and TRBJ2-1, with 9 nucleotides matching TRBD1. The ends lost 6 bases at V and 7 bases at J; junction bases unmatched: 11. This CDR3 is built from 15 residues. Germline V gene sequence: CDR1 SGHRS, CDR2 YFSETQ. The covered CDR3 bases are TGCGCCAGCATTCCCGGGACAGGGAAAACGAATGAG. Translating it yields CASIPGTGKTNE. The whole CDR3 reads CASIPGTGKTNEQFF. Full variable domain (outside the CDR3, taken from reference TRBV5-1 and TRBJ2-1): KAGVTQTPRYLIKTRGQQVTLSCSPISGHRSVSWYQQTPGQGLQFLFEYFSETQRNKGNFPGRFSGRQFSNSRSEMNVSTLELGDSALYLCASIPGTGKTNEQFFGPGTRLTVL.

On this clone itself: Read sequence stops 3 residues before the CDR3 end, and the germline J gene provides the missing end. The chain combines TRBV19 with TRBJ2-3, with TRBD1 identical over 10 bases. There are 17 residues in the CDR3. From germline, CDR1 is LNHDA and CDR2 SQIVND (reference sequence). CDR3 region: CASSSLTTGGGTGPQYF. Incomplete CDR3 DNA: TGTGCCAGTAGCTCTCTAACGACAGGGGGCGGCACGGGGCCG.

With respect to this clone: Read sequence stops 3 residues before the CDR3 end, and the germline J gene provides the missing end. The V call is TRBV2, the J call TRBJ1-2, with D tentatively TRBD1 (6 bases). V was trimmed by 10 bases and J by 2 bases, leaving 20 bases between them. Germline CDR1 reads SNHLY; CDR2 reads FYNNEI. The CDR3 runs to 15 residues. CDR3 in amino acids: CAITLTGQGNYGYTF. The part of the CDR3 DNA that was read is TGTGCCATCACCCTAACGGGACAAGGGAACTATGGC.

With respect to this clone: The sequence runs out 3 residues before the end of the CDR3; the remainder is reconstructed from the germline J gene. This chain uses TRBV2 with TRBJ2-3; the D gene could be TRBD1 or TRBD2 (5 bases each). The CDR3 extends over 17 amino acids. Germline lookup yields CDR1 SNHLY and CDR2 FYNNEI. The CDR3 bases that were read are TGTGCCAGCAGCGACACGAAGCTGGCAGGGAGCAATCAGCCG. It is translated as CASSDTKLAGSNQP. The whole CDR3 sequence is CASSDTKLAGSNQPQYF.

To note about this clone: Read data end 3 residues before the CDR3 end; the end is taken from the germline J gene. V and J are TRBV12-3 or TRBV12-4 and TRBJ1-2, with D perhaps TRBD1 (6 bases). There are 15 residues in the CDR3. The CDR3: CASSPLAGGPFEYTF. The covered CDR3 bases are TGTGCCAGCAGCCCGTTAGCGGGGGGGCCGTTTGAG.